This T cell receptor beta chain came from a study of cytomegalovirus exposure and HLA in healthy donors. Findings of the study overall: According to a later analysis, most TCR beta chains associated with CMV appeared HLA-restricted. Being productive about 90% or about 30% of the time was typical of most TCR beta V segments in an earlier analysis. Apart from CMV serostatus, no immune exposure information was available.

Concerning this clone: Its specificity is not known.

All donors participated as healthy donors of bone marrow. CDR1 ENHRY and CDR2 SYGVKD come from the germline V gene. The CDR3 covers 13 residues. Trimming shortened V by 4 bases and J by 5 bases, and 11 bases separated the two germline ends. PCR involved 60 Vbeta and 13 Jbeta primers. Libraries were prepared by immunoSEQ multiplex PCR; TCRdb keeps only in-frame clonotypes and omits some of them. The sample contains over 150,000 clones, over 65% of which appear only once. Sequencing was done on a sample of PBMCs. The chain links TRBV10-3 to TRBJ1-1; D is perhaps TRBD1 (6 bases). This receptor was identified in a man aged 30 to 45 in good health and CMV-seronegative. CDR3 sequence reads: CAISGDIRTEAFF. The CDR3 DNA follows: TGTGCCATCAGTGGGGACATCCGAACTGAAGCTTTCTTT.